This T cell receptor (beta chain) emerged from a study of vaccination effects on CD4 cells after COVID-19. As for the study in general: Two-dose BNT162b2 or mRNA-1273 vaccination was given to participants.

Per the germline V gene, CDR1 is KGHSH and CDR2 is LQKENI. The CDR3 has 15 amino acids. V trimming: 6 bases; J trimming: 1 base; junction bases outside the gene matches: 5. As regards this clone: Its antigen is currently unknown.

Study-wide results and limits: The study found that post-vaccine spike-reactive clones in convalescents were mainly new vaccine-induced clones.

Assay used: immunoSEQ multiplex PCR; TCRdb lists only in-frame clones, some missing. Of roughly 70,000 clones listed, under 85% were seen once; the top ten hold about 5%. Before sequencing took place, the ViraFEST assay used viral peptide pools to expand antigen-specific CD4+ T cells. The culture ran for 10 to 11 days, and then CD4+ T cells were isolated. Sometime from March through December 2020, the person acquired a SARS-CoV-2 infection that PCR confirmed. Wells each received approximately 2 million PBMC, cultured with 10 IU/ml IL-2 and 8.5 to 10 ug/ml peptides. In the negative control culture, an HIV-1 Nef peptide pool was present.

The rearrangement links TRBV18 to TRBJ2-3; the match to TRBD2 covers 9 bases. Sequenced material: CD4+ T cells from PBMCs cultured with HIV peptides, taken before COVID-19 vaccination. Stated subset: HIV-1 Nef peptide pool negative control/reference culture. The receptor was derived from a human donor who had a prior SARS-CoV-2 infection. CDR3 in DNA: TGTGCCAGCTCTAGCGGGAGAATCGGCACAGATACGCAGTATTTT. Protein product: CASSSGRIGTDTQYF.